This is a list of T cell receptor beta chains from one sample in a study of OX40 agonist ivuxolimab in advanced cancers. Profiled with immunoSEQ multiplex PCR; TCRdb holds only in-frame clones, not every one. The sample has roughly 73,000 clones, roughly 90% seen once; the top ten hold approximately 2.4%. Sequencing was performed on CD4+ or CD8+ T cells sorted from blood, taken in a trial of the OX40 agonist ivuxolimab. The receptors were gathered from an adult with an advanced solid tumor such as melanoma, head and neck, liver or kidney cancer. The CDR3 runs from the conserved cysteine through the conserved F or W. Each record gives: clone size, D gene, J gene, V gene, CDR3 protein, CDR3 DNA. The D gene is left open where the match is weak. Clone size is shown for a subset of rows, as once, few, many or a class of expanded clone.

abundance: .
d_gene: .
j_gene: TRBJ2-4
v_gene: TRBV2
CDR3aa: CASSESGVGNIQYF
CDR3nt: TGTGCCAGCAGTGAGTCAGGGGTTGGAAACATTCAGTACTTC

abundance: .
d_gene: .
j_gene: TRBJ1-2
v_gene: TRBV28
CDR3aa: CASSLTGGYTF
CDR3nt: TGTGCCAGCAGTTTGACGGGGGGCTACACCTTC

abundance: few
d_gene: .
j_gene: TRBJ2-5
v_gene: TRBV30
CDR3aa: CAWSSTRLAGETQYF
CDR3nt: TGTGCCTGGAGTTCAACAAGGTTGGCTGGAGAGACCCAGTACTTC

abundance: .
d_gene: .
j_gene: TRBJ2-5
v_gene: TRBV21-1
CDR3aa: CASSNERFPETQYF
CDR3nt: TGTGCCAGCAGTAACGAGAGGTTCCCCGAGACCCAGTACTTC

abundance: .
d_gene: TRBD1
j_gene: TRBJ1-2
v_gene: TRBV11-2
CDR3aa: CASSRNGQGNGYTF
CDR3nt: TGTGCCAGCAGCCGAAATGGACAGGGCAATGGCTACACCTTC

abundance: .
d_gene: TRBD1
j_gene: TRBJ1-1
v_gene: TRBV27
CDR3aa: CASRLNRGGNTEAFF
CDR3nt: TGTGCCAGCAGGCTGAACAGGGGGGGGAACACTGAAGCTTTCTTT

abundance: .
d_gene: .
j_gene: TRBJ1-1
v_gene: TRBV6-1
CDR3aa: CASSSTGSMNTEAFF
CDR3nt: TGTGCCAGCAGTTCTACAGGGTCTATGAACACTGAAGCTTTCTTT

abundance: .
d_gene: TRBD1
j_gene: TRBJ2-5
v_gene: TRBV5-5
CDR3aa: CASSLGQGDVETQYF
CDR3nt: TGTGCCAGCAGCTTGGGACAGGGTGACGTGGAGACCCAGTACTTC

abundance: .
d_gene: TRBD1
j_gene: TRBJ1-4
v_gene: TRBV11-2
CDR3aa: CASSSQGAFNEKLFF
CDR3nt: TGTGCCAGCAGCTCACAGGGGGCCTTTAATGAAAAACTGTTTTTT

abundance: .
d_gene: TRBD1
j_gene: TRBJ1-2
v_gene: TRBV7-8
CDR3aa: CASSIGQGGYGYTF
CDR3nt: TGTGCCAGCAGCATAGGACAGGGGGGCTATGGCTACACCTTC

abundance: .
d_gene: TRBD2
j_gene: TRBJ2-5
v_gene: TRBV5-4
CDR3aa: CASSYLAGRQETQYF
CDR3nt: TGTGCCAGCAGCTACCTAGCGGGGCGCCAAGAGACCCAGTACTTC

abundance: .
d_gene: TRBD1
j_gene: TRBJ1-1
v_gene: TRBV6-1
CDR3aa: CAITLPGQPYTEAFF
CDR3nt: TGTGCCATCACCCTTCCGGGACAGCCTTACACTGAAGCTTTCTTT

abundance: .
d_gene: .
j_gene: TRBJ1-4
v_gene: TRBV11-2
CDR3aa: CASSGLKGSGGEKLFF
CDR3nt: TGTGCCAGCAGCGGTTTAAAAGGAAGCGGTGGTGAAAAACTGTTTTTT

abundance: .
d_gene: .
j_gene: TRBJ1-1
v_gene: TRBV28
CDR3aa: CASSLRRLYTEAFF
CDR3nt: TGTGCCAGCAGTCTCCGAAGGTTGTACACTGAAGCTTTCTTT

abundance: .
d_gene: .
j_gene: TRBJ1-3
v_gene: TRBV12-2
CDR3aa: CASPDGGLVNTIYF
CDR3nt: TGTGCAAGTCCCGACGGAGGGCTTGTAAACACCATATATTTT

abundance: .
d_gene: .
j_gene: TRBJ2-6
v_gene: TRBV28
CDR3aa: CASSFNGLSGANVLTF
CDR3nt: TGTGCCAGCAGTTTTAACGGTCTCTCTGGGGCCAACGTCCTGACTTTC

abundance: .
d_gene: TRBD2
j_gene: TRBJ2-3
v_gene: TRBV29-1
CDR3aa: CSVVISGGSTDTQYF
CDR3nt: TGCAGCGTTGTAATTAGCGGGGGGTCTACAGATACGCAGTATTTT